There are a few counts of the clone carrying this T cell receptor beta chain. As yet, its antigen is unknown. The CDR3 extends over 16 amino acids. Trimming removed 1 base at V and 2 bases at J, with 14 bases between. Germline V lookup: CDR1 SGHTA, CDR2 FQGNSA. Treatment meaning: oral pan-JAK inhibitor, 5-10 mg twice daily. This entry comes from a study of CD8+ T cells in alopecia areata. General observations from the study: Numerous expanded lesional clones remained in scalp and blood during tofacitinib.

RNA extraction and reverse transcription yielded cDNA as sequencing template. Sequenced by immunoSEQ multiplex PCR; TCRdb stores in-frame clones only, minus some. The table has around 200,000 clones, over 60% seen once; the top ten hold around 4%. Material: CD4+ T cells sorted from blood, obtained at week 4, from a patient treated with tofacitinib. The TCR originated in a human donor with alopecia areata. This chain connects TRBV7-2 to TRBJ1-1; D not resolved. The CDR3 DNA sequence: TGTGCCAGCAGCTTAGAGTTTGGCAGGCGAAACACTGAAGCTTTCTTT. Translating it yields CASSLEFGRRNTEAFF. The full variable domain, in which reference TRBV7-2 and TRBJ1-1 provide the parts outside the CDR3, is GAGVSQSPSNKVTEKGKDVELRCDPISGHTALYWYRQSLGQGLEFLIYFQGNSAPDKSGLPSDRFSAERTGGSVSTLTIQRTQQEDSAVYLCASSLEFGRRNTEAFFGQGTRLTVV.